The rows below give T cell receptor beta chains drawn from one sample of a study of liver allograft versus peripheral blood T cells. TCRdb recomputed calls from the reads with MiXCR, one row per CDR3 protein. The sample has 9,300 or so distinct CDR3 sequences; approximately 15% are singletons. Receptor source: a human patient who had a liver transplant. Some T cells may be the graft donor's. Both conserved end residues are part of each CDR3. A D gene is named only where the DNA matches it firmly. Clone size, where shown, is once, few, many, or a class for clones that have expanded.

J	D	size	V	CDR3	DNA
TRBJ1-1	.	many	TRBV6-1	CASSEMMNTEAFF	TGTGCCAGCAGTGAAATGATGAACACTGAAGCTTTCTTT
TRBJ1-5	TRBD1	medium-sized	TRBV6-2/TRBV6-3	CASGQGANNQPQHF	TGTGCCAGCGGACAGGGGGCGAACAATCAGCCCCAGCATTTT
TRBJ2-7	TRBD2	.	TRBV20-1	CSARDPTSGGPYEQYF	TGCAGTGCTAGAGATCCCACTAGCGGGGGGCCCTACGAGCAGTACTTC
TRBJ2-7	.	many	TRBV30	CAWTGGGSGKEQYF	TGTGCCTGGACCGGAGGGGGGTCGGGGAAAGAGCAGTACTTC
TRBJ2-6	.	.	TRBV12-3/TRBV12-4	CASSLDRLSSGANVLTF	TGTGCCAGCAGTTTAGACAGGTTAAGCTCTGGGGCCAACGTCCTGACTTTC
TRBJ2-3	TRBD2	few	TRBV20-1	CSAKVAGRTDTQYF	TGCAGTGCTAAGGTAGCGGGGCGCACAGATACGCAGTATTTT
TRBJ1-2	TRBD1	many	TRBV15	CATSSFPGQGSGYTF	TGTGCCACCAGCAGTTTCCCCGGACAGGGATCTGGCTACACCTTC
TRBJ1-6	.	medium-sized	TRBV6-2/TRBV6-3	CASSMEGVGNSPLHF	TGTGCCAGCAGTATGGAGGGGGTTGGCAATTCACCCCTCCACTTT
TRBJ1-1	.	many	TRBV6-5	CASTPGRAVGKAFF	TGTGCCAGCACTCCCGGCCGGGCAGTAGGTAAAGCTTTCTTT
TRBJ1-2	.	.	TRBV20-1	CSARVGPDYGYTF	TGCAGTGCTAGAGTCGGTCCTGACTATGGCTACACCTTC
TRBJ1-1	TRBD1	few	TRBV20-1	CSAREGAAEAFF	TGCAGTGCTAGGGAGGGGGCGGCTGAAGCTTTCTTT
TRBJ1-1	.	.	TRBV2	CASSEGAGVDTEAFF	TGTGCCAGCAGTGAAGGGGCAGGGGTGGACACTGAAGCTTTCTTT
TRBJ1-1	.	medium-sized	TRBV6-2/TRBV6-3	CASSAFAGRRGTEAFF	TGTGCCAGCAGTGCCTTCGCGGGTCGAAGGGGCACTGAAGCTTTCTTT
TRBJ1-1	.	medium-sized	TRBV27	CASSLFGEAFF	TGTGCCAGCAGTTTATTCGGTGAAGCTTTCTTT
TRBJ1-5	.	.	TRBV4-1	CASSQQVTEYSNQPQHF	TGCGCCAGCAGCCAGCAGGTAACAGAGTATAGCAATCAGCCCCAGCATTTT
TRBJ2-2	.	few	TRBV7-2	CASSLASSNTGELFF	TGTGCCAGCAGCTTAGCCAGCTCGAACACCGGGGAGCTGTTTTTT
TRBJ1-2	TRBD1	few	TRBV20-1	CSATQGAGANYGYTF	TGCAGTGCAACGCAGGGGGCGGGAGCTAACTATGGCTACACCTTC
TRBJ2-2	.	medium-sized	TRBV6-2/TRBV6-3	CASSYSAGELFF	TGTGCCAGCAGTTACTCGGCCGGGGAGCTGTTTTTT
TRBJ1-2	.	.	TRBV2	CASSGRINYGYTF	TGTGCCAGCAGTGGACGGATTAACTATGGCTACACCTTC
TRBJ1-2	.	medium-sized	TRBV19	CASTAGVNYGYTF	TGTGCCAGTACCGCGGGGGTTAACTATGGCTACACCTTC
TRBJ1-2	.	many	TRBV7-9	CASSLREGYTF	TGTGCCAGCAGCTTAAGGGAAGGCTACACCTTC
TRBJ2-7	.	.	TRBV30	CAWSGGPYEQYF	TGTGCCTGGAGCGGCGGCCCCTACGAGCAGTACTTC
TRBJ1-2	TRBD1	medium-sized	TRBV5-4	CASSLRDRGYGYTF	TGTGCCAGCAGCTTGAGGGACAGGGGGTATGGCTACACCTTC
TRBJ1-2	TRBD1	few	TRBV12-3/TRBV12-4	CASSSHGTGTYGYTF	TGTGCCAGCAGCTCGCACGGGACAGGGACATATGGCTACACCTTC
TRBJ1-1	TRBD1	.	TRBV20-1	CSARDGRGRGEAFF	TGCAGTGCTAGAGATGGCAGGGGGAGGGGTGAAGCTTTCTTT
TRBJ1-2	.	medium-sized	TRBV10-3	CAISQGNGYTF	TGTGCCATCTCTCAGGGGAATGGCTACACCTTC
TRBJ1-2	TRBD1	.	TRBV6-5	CASSDRGVNYGYTF	TGTGCCAGCAGTGACAGGGGGGTTAACTATGGCTACACCTTC
TRBJ1-3	TRBD1	.	TRBV10-2	CASSELVGQGSGNTIYF	TGCGCCAGCAGTGAGTTAGTGGGACAGGGGTCTGGAAACACCATATATTTT
TRBJ2-7	.	medium-sized	TRBV6-5	CASSVHGGYEQYF	TGTGCCAGCTCGGTCCACGGAGGCTACGAGCAGTACTTC
TRBJ2-7	TRBD1	.	TRBV6-5	CASSPRDRLSYEQYF	TGTGCCAGCAGCCCCCGGGACAGGCTTTCCTACGAGCAGTACTTC
TRBJ2-3	.	medium-sized	TRBV6-2/TRBV6-3	CASSPGGGTDTQYF	TGTGCCAGCAGTCCCGGGGGTGGGACAGATACGCAGTATTTT
TRBJ2-7	TRBD1	few	TRBV6-5	CASRQGHDEQYF	TGTGCCAGCCGACAGGGGCACGACGAGCAGTACTTC
TRBJ1-3	TRBD1	.	TRBV6-6	CASSQTGGGNTIYF	TGTGCCAGCAGCCAAACAGGGGGAGGAAACACCATATATTTT
TRBJ2-3	TRBD1	.	TRBV7-2	CASSLTRGRPDTQYF	TGTGCCAGCAGCCTCACGAGGGGGCGCCCGGATACGCAGTATTTT
TRBJ1-5	.	.	TRBV20-1	CSAAPGEGFNQPQHF	TGCAGTGCTGCCCCGGGAGAGGGGTTCAATCAGCCCCAGCATTTT
TRBJ1-1	.	medium-sized	TRBV18	CASSPNGGEAFF	TGTGCCAGCTCACCCAACGGGGGTGAAGCTTTCTTT
TRBJ2-2	.	few	TRBV20-1	CSAIPGGSGELFF	TGCAGTGCCATCCCAGGGGGGAGCGGGGAGCTGTTTTTT
TRBJ1-1	.	.	TRBV19	CASSIGGGDEAFF	TGTGCCAGTAGTATAGGGGGAGGAGATGAAGCTTTCTTT
TRBJ1-5	.	.	TRBV30	CAWSVGWQGHQPQHF	TGTGCCTGGAGTGTCGGGTGGCAGGGGCATCAGCCCCAGCATTTT
TRBJ1-2	.	.	TRBV5-4	CVSSPGLYGYGYTF	TGTGTCAGCAGCCCGGGACTCTACGGGTATGGCTACACCTTC
TRBJ1-3	.	medium-sized	TRBV6-6	CASSLGTSSGNTIYF	TGTGCCAGCAGCCTCGGGACGAGCTCTGGAAACACCATATATTTT
TRBJ1-2	.	medium-sized	TRBV28	CASIPGGRGYGYTF	TGTGCCAGCATCCCCGGCGGGCGGGGCTATGGCTACACCTTC
TRBJ1-1	TRBD1	few	TRBV30	CAWSIDRASTEAFF	TGTGCCTGGAGCATAGACAGGGCAAGCACTGAAGCTTTCTTT
TRBJ1-2	TRBD1	medium-sized	TRBV16	CASSRAGQGETYGYTF	TGTGCCAGCAGCCGCGCCGGACAGGGAGAGACATATGGCTACACCTTC
TRBJ2-5	TRBD1	once	TRBV5-4	CASSSDRGQETQYF	TGTGCCAGCAGCTCAGACAGGGGCCAAGAGACCCAGTACTTC
TRBJ2-1	.	few	TRBV12-3/TRBV12-4	CASRRGGGTYNEQFF	TGTGCCAGCAGAAGAGGGGGCGGGACCTACAATGAGCAGTTCTTC
TRBJ2-7	.	medium-sized	TRBV18	CASSPLVTGRGSYEQYF	TGTGCCAGCTCACCTTTAGTGACAGGTAGGGGGTCCTACGAGCAGTACTTC
TRBJ2-3	TRBD2	.	TRBV11-1	CASSSRTGGDTQYF	TGTGCCAGCAGCTCCAGGACGGGGGGAGATACGCAGTATTTT
TRBJ1-2	TRBD1	medium-sized	TRBV29-1	CSVENPGGQASGYTF	TGCAGCGTTGAGAACCCTGGGGGACAGGCTTCTGGCTACACCTTC
TRBJ1-2	TRBD1	.	TRBV20-1	CSASGGNYGYTF	TGCAGTGCTTCAGGGGGAAACTATGGCTACACCTTC
TRBJ1-2	.	medium-sized	TRBV6-5	CASSYSGTERNGYTF	TGTGCCAGCAGTTACTCGGGGACCGAAAGGAATGGCTACACCTTC
TRBJ1-4	.	medium-sized	TRBV25-1	CASSEGTRWEKLFF	TGTGCCAGCAGTGAAGGGACCCGGTGGGAAAAACTGTTTTTT
TRBJ2-7	.	many	TRBV5-6	CASSFTVSYEQYF	TGTGCCAGCAGCTTTACAGTCTCCTACGAGCAGTACTTC
TRBJ2-6	.	many	TRBV6-5	CASSYDRSLRSGANVLTF	TGTGCCAGCAGTTACGACAGGTCCCTGAGGTCTGGGGCCAACGTCCTGACTTTC
TRBJ2-2	.	.	TRBV5-1	CASSADRTNTGELFF	TGCGCCAGCAGCGCCGATAGGACAAACACCGGGGAGCTGTTTTTT
TRBJ1-4	.	.	TRBV29-1	CSVDSPGWEEKLFF	TGCAGCGTTGACAGTCCAGGGTGGGAGGAAAAACTGTTTTTT
TRBJ1-1	.	medium-sized	TRBV27	CASTSSGEGSSEAFF	TGTGCCAGCACTTCTAGTGGCGAGGGGTCTTCTGAAGCTTTCTTT
TRBJ1-2	TRBD1	medium-sized	TRBV28	CASSPGTGVYGYTF	TGTGCCAGCAGTCCTGGGACAGGCGTCTATGGCTACACCTTC
TRBJ1-4	TRBD1	.	TRBV5-6	CASSLGQGAGEKLFF	TGTGCCAGCAGCCTCGGACAGGGGGCAGGAGAAAAACTGTTTTTT
TRBJ1-5	.	medium-sized	TRBV27	CASSYGVLGPQHF	TGTGCCAGCAGTTATGGCGTGCTGGGACCCCAGCATTTT